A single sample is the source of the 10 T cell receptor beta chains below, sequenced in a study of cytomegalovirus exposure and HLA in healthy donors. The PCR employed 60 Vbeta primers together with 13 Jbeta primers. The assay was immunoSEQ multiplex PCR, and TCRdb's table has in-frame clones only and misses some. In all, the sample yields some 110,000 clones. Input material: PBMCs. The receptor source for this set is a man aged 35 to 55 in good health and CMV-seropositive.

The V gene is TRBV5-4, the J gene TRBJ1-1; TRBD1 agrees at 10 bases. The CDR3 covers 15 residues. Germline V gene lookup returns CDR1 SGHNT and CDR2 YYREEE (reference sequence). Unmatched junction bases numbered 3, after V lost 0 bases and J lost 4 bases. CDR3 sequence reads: CASSLEWTGGTEAFF. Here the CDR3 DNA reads TGTGCCAGCAGCTTGGAGTGGACAGGGGGCACTGAAGCTTTCTTT.

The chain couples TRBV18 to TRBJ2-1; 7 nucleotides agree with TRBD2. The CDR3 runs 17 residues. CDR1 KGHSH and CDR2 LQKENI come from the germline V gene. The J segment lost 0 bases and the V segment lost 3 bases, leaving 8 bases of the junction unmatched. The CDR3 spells CASSPRLAGSSYNEQFF. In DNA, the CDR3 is TGTGCCAGCTCACCTAGACTAGCAGGAAGCTCCTACAATGAGCAGTTCTTC. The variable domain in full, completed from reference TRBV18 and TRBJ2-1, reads NAGVMQNPRHLVRRRGQEARLRCSPMKGHSHVYWYRQLPEEGLKFMVYLQKENIIDESGMPKERFSAEFPKEGPSILRIQQVVRGDSAAYFCASSPRLAGSSYNEQFFGPGTRLTVL.

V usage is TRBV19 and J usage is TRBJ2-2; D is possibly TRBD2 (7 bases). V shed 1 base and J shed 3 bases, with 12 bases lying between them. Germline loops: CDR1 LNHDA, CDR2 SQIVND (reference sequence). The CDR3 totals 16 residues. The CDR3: CASSIVAGADTGELFF. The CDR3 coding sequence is TGTGCCAGTAGTATAGTTGCGGGGGCCGACACCGGGGAGCTGTTTTTT.

The CDR3 loop reads CASSLGLATFDTQYF. The DNA of the CDR3 is TGTGCCAGTAGCCTAGGACTAGCTACCTTTGATACGCAGTATTTT. The chain joins TRBV19 to TRBJ2-3; 8 nucleotides agree with TRBD2. This CDR3 comprises 15 residues. The V segment lost 6 bases and the J segment 6 bases; nucleotides outside the gene matches: 11. Looked up from germline, CDR1 is LNHDA and CDR2 is SQIVND (reference sequence).

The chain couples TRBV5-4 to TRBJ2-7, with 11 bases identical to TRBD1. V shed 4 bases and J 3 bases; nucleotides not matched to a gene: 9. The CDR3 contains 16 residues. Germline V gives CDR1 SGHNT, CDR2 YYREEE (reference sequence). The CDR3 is CASSRGQGVNHYEQYF. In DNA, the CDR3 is TGTGCCAGCAGCCGGGGACAGGGGGTGAACCACTACGAGCAGTACTTC.

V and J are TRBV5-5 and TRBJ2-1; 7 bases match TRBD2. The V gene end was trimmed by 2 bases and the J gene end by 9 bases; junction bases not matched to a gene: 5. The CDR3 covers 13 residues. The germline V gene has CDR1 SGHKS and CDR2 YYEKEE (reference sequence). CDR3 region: CASSFGLDGEQFF. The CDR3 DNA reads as TGTGCCAGCAGCTTCGGACTAGATGGTGAGCAGTTCTTC.

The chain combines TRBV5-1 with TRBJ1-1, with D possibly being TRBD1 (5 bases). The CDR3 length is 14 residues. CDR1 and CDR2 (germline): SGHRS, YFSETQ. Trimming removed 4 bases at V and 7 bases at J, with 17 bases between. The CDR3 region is CASSLGLWGGEAFF. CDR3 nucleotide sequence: TGCGCCAGCAGCCTCGGACTGTGGGGGGGTGAAGCTTTCTTT.

This chain's CDR3 is CASSQTSGSQEQFF. Here the CDR3 DNA reads TGTGCCAGCAGCCAGACTAGCGGGAGTCAGGAGCAGTTCTTC. The rearrangement joins TRBV7-9 to TRBJ2-1; 12 bases agree with TRBD2. The CDR3 loop spans 14 amino acids. The V gene end was trimmed by 5 bases and the J gene end by 10 bases; junction bases not matched to a gene: 6. The germline V gene encodes CDR1 SEHNR and CDR2 FQNEAQ (reference sequence).

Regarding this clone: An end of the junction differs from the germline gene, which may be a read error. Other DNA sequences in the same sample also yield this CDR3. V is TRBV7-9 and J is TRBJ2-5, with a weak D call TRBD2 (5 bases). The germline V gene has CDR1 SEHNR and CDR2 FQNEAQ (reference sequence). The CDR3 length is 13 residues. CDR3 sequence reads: CASSLAREETQYF. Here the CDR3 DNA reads TGTGCCAGCAGCCTAGCCCGGGAAGAGACCCAGTACTTC. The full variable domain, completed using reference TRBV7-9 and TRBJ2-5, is DTGVSQNPRHKITKRGQNVTFRCDPISEHNRLYWYRQTLGQGPEFLTYFQNEAQLEKSRLLSDRFSAERPKGSFSTLEIQRTEQGDSAMYLCASSLAREETQYFGPGTRLLVL.

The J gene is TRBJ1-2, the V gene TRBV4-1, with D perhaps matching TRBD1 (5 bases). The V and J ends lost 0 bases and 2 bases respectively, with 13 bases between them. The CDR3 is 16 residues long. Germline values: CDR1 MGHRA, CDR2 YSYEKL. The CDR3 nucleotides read TGCGCCAGCAGCCAAGATACTAACAGGATGAACTATGGCTACACCTTC. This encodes CASSQDTNRMNYGYTF.